This passage covers 9 T cell receptor beta chains from one sample sequenced in a study of T cell responses to AZD1222 COVID-19 vaccine. Method: immunoSEQ multiplex PCR; TCRdb's copy keeps in-frame clones and lacks some. The sample has some 140,000 clones, approximately 88% seen once. The input for sequencing was peripheral blood, taken 28 days after the second AZD1222 dose. These receptors were taken from an adult who received the AZD1222 COVID-19 vaccine.

V and J are TRBV6-1 and TRBJ2-1; 10 bases align to TRBD2. CDR3 length: 17 amino acids. From germline, CDR1 is MNHNS and CDR2 SASEGT. Trimming took 1 base from V and 7 from J; bases not matched to a gene: 10. CDR3 bases: TGTGCCAGCAGTGAAGGAATGGTAGCGGGAGGAGGGAATGAGCAGTTCTTC. Translating it yields CASSEGMVAGGGNEQFF.

The V call is TRBV12-3 or TRBV12-4, the J call TRBJ2-1; TRBD2 aligns across 8 bases. J lost 10 bases, V lost 4 bases, and 3 bases had no gene match. The CDR3 sequence is 12 residues long. The CDR3 sequence is CASSSWTSEQFF. CDR3 coding DNA: TGTGCCAGCAGTTCCTGGACTAGCGAGCAGTTCTTC.

This chain uses TRBV5-5 with TRBJ2-7; D ambiguous. This CDR3 spans 15 amino acids. Trimming cost V 1 base and J 2 bases, with 13 bases left between them. The V gene's germline CDR1 is SGHKS and CDR2 YYEKEE (reference sequence). CDR3 sequence reads: CASSLLAGRAYEQYF. The CDR3, as DNA: TGTGCCAGCAGCTTGTTGGCAGGTCGGGCCTACGAGCAGTACTTC. Using reference TRBV5-5 and TRBJ2-7 for the parts outside the CDR3, the full variable domain is DAGVTQSPTHLIKTRGQQVTLRCSPISGHKSVSWYQQVLGQGPQFIFQYYEKEERGRGNFPDRFSARQFPNYSSELNVNALLLGDSALYLCASSLLAGRAYEQYFGPGTRLTVT.

This clone was found once. The chain carries TRBV3-1 (or the pseudogene TRBV3-2) and TRBJ2-1, with D possibly matching TRBD2 (5 bases). Germline CDR1 LGHDT, CDR2 YNNKEL (reference sequence). Trimming removed 1 base from V and 10 bases from J, with 8 bases in between. This CDR3 contains 12 residues. The CDR3 nucleotides read TGTGCCAGCAGCCAAGTGTCGGGGGAGCAGTTCTTC. This encodes CASSQVSGEQFF.

This clone was counted between two and nine times. V is TRBV6-4 and J is TRBJ1-5; D remains ambiguous. V was pared by 7 bases and J by 4 bases, with 11 bases between. This CDR3 region has 13 residues. Germline V lookup: CDR1 MRHNA, CDR2 SNTAGT. The CDR3 loop is CASTLDENQPQHF. CDR3 nucleotide sequence: TGTGCCAGCACCCTAGACGAGAATCAGCCCCAGCATTTT.

Only a few counts were recorded for this clone. This chain links TRBV5-1 with TRBJ1-1; D is unresolved. V was trimmed by 0 bases and J by 1 base, leaving 7 bases between them. This CDR3 comprises 14 residues. CDR1 is SGHRS and CDR2 is YFSETQ in the germline V gene. CDR3 coding DNA: TGCGCCAGCAGCTTGGAGGCCGGGAACACTGAAGCTTTCTTT. As protein: CASSLEAGNTEAFF. The entire variable domain, with the rest obtained from reference TRBV5-1 and TRBJ1-1, is as follows: KAGVTQTPRYLIKTRGQQVTLSCSPISGHRSVSWYQQTPGQGLQFLFEYFSETQRNKGNFPGRFSGRQFSNSRSEMNVSTLELGDSALYLCASSLEAGNTEAFFGQGTRLTVV.

The genes are TRBV11-2 and TRBJ2-1; D is uncertain. Trimming removed 8 bases at V and 7 bases at J, with 6 bases between. This CDR3 has 10 residues. Per germline, CDR1 SGHAT and CDR2 FQNNGV. This chain's CDR3 is CASGVNEQFF. DNA for the CDR3: TGTGCCAGCGGGGTGAATGAGCAGTTCTTC.

This chain connects TRBV9 to TRBJ1-2; a weak D match, TRBD1 (6 bases). V was pared by 1 base and J by 2 bases, with 9 bases between. This CDR3 comprises 14 residues. From germline, CDR1 is SGDLS and CDR2 YYNGEE. The CDR3 DNA reads as TGTGCCAGCAGCGTATTCACAGGGAACTATGGCTACACCTTC. Residues: CASSVFTGNYGYTF.

The chain recombines TRBV5-1 with TRBJ1-1, with 9 bases fitting TRBD1. Trimming removed 4 bases from V and 3 bases from J; junction bases left unmatched: 13. The V gene's germline CDR1 is SGHRS and CDR2 YFSETQ. This CDR3 region has 17 residues. DNA for the CDR3: TGCGCCAGCAGCCCTACGCCGGGACAGGGTAGGGACACTGAAGCTTTCTTT. This codes for CASSPTPGQGRDTEAFF.